The clone carrying this TCR beta chain came up many times. Its specificity is unknown. This sample stems from a study of CD8 T cells in ankylosing spondylitis. V lost 0 bases to trimming and J lost 4 bases, with 12 bases between them. CDR3 length: 15 residues. CDR1 is DFQATT and CDR2 is SNEGSKA in the germline V gene (reference sequence). General study points: Characteristic, it appeared, of ankylosing spondylitis blood was a TCR beta motif of eight or nine highly homologous variants. Clones tied to disease were said to be significantly enriched in matched ankylosing spondylitis synovial fluid. Reports of some motif variants in reactive arthritis synovial fluid and blood predate this one.

Libraries for TCR beta were made by quantitative 5'-RACE with molecular barcodes. Each CDR3 protein is one row after TCRdb ran MiXCR on the 5' RACE reads. This sample has under 300,000 distinct CDR3 sequences, with roughly 10% found just once. The V call is TRBV20-1, the J call TRBJ2-2; no reliable D call. The specimen sequenced was blood, either unsorted or a sorted T cell fraction (not recorded which). The clonotype was recovered from a male donor with ankylosing spondylitis or in good health (not recorded which). CDR3 sequence: CSARDLWMSTGELFF. The CDR3, as DNA: TGCAGTGCTAGAGACCTCTGGATGAGCACCGGGGAGCTGTTTTTT.